This T cell receptor (beta chain) was sequenced for a study of vaccination and CD4 T cells after COVID-19. Study-wide context: Overlapping spike peptides from SARS-CoV-2, HCoV-NL63, HCoV-OC43 and HCoV-229E served to stimulate the cells.

Study-level results: Convalescent patients displayed spike mono-reactivity in 304 of 307 vaccine-specific clones.

Treatment in this sample: roughly ten-day PBMC culture with coronavirus spike peptide pools or control peptides (ViraFEST assay). It was before the COVID-19 pandemic (2011-2018) that the unexposed donor's CD4+ T cells were collected. For this clonotype: Its antigen is currently unknown.

Cultured CD4+ T cells had their DNA profiled by the Oncomine TCR Beta short-read assay. One entry per CDR3 protein, called by TCRdb with MiXCR from the PCR reads. The repertoire holds about 6,900 distinct CDR3 sequences, with less than 55% as singletons. Material for sequencing was CD4+ T cells from blood, cultured in vitro. The receptor's source is a human donor in good health.

CDR3 coding DNA: TGTGCCAGCAGTTACGCTCTCCAAGAGACCCAGTACTTC. It yields the protein CASSYALQETQYF. The J gene is TRBJ2-5, the V gene TRBV6-5, with D hard to call. Trimming shortened V by 2 bases and J by 1 base, and 5 bases separated the two germline ends. Germline values: CDR1 MNHEY, CDR2 SVGAGI. The CDR3 contains 13 residues.